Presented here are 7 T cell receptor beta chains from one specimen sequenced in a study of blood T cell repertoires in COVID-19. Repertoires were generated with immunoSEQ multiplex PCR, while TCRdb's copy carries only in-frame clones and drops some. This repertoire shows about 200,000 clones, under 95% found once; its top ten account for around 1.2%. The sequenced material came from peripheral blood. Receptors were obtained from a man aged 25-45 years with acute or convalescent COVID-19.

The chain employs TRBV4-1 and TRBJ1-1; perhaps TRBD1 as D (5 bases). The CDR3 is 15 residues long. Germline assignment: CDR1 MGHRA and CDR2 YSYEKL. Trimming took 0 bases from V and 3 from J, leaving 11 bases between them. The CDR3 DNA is TGCGCCAGCAGCCAAGAAGGAGGGGTGTACACTGAAGCTTTCTTT. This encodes CASSQEGGVYTEAFF.

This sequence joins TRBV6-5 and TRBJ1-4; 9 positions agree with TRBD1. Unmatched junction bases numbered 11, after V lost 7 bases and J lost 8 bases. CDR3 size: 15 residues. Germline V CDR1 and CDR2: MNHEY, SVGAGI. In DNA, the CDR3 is TGTGCCAGCAAACAATGGACAGGGGTGGCCGAAAAACTGTTTTTT. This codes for CASKQWTGVAEKLFF.

The CDR3 reads CAWSLRGLADQETQYF. The DNA of the CDR3 is TGTGCCTGGAGTTTAAGGGGACTAGCGGACCAAGAGACCCAGTACTTC. This sequence joins TRBV30 and TRBJ2-5, with 11 bases identical to TRBD2. This CDR3 is built from 16 residues. Per the germline V gene, CDR1 is GTSNPN and CDR2 is SVGIG (reference sequence). V lost 2 bases to trimming and J lost 0 bases; unmatched junction nucleotides: 5.

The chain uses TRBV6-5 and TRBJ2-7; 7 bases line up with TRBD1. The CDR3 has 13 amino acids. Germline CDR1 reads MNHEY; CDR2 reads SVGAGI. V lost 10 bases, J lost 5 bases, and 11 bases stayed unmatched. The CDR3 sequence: CATSDRAYHEQYF. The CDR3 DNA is TGTGCCACCTCCGACAGGGCCTACCACGAGCAGTACTTC.

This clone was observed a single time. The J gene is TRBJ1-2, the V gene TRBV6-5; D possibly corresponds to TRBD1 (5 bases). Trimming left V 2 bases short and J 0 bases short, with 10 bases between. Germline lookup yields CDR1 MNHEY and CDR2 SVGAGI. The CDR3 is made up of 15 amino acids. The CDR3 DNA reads TGTGCCAGCAGTTACGAGGCGACAGCTAACTATGGCTACACCTTC. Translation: CASSYEATANYGYTF.

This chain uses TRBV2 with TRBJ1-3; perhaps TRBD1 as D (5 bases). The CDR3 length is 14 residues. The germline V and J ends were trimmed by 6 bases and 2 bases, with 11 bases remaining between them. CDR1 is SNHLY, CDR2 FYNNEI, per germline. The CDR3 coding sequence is TGTGCCAGCAGCAGGGTATTAGCTGGAAACACCATATATTTT. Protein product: CASSRVLAGNTIYF.

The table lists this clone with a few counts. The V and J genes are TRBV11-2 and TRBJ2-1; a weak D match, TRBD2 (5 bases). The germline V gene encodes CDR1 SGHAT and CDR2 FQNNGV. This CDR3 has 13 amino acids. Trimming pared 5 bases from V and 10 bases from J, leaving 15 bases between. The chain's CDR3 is CASSRPTRGEQFF. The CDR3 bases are TGTGCCAGCAGCCGCCCTACAAGAGGGGAGCAGTTCTTC.